A single sample is the source of the 5 T cell receptor beta chains below, sequenced in a study of blood T cells in healthy people across ages. For the second PCR, which ran for 7 to 11 cycles, a sample-barcoded 5' primer and a J-beta primer mix were used. From the 5' RACE reads, TCRdb called clonotypes with MiXCR, one entry per CDR3 protein. The repertoire consists of about 1.6 million distinct CDR3 sequences, with about 31% occurring once and the leading ten covering around 11%. The sequenced sample was blood. The receptors originated from a woman aged 25 to 45 in good health.

This chain joins TRBV5-6 and TRBJ2-7; tentative D call: TRBD2 (6 bases). The CDR3 contains 14 residues. CDR1 is SGHDT, CDR2 YYEEEE, per germline. The ends were cut back, 3 bases at V and 5 bases at J, with 15 bases in the middle. The CDR3 reads CASSSMTSPHEQYF. The CDR3 coding sequence is TGTGCCAGCAGCTCGATGACTAGTCCCCACGAGCAGTACTTC.

This clonotype was picked up a small number of times. The chain combines TRBV29-1 with TRBJ1-2, with a tentative D call TRBD1 (5 bases). Germline V gene lookup returns CDR1 SQVTM and CDR2 ANQGSEA. V shed 7 bases and J shed 1 base, with 13 bases lying between them. This CDR3 region has 13 residues. CDR3 sequence: CSAWARDNYGYTF. In nucleotides, the CDR3 is TGCAGCGCCTGGGCCAGGGATAACTATGGCTACACCTTC.

This clonotype was seen only a few times. V and J are TRBV4-2 and TRBJ2-5; 9 bases align to TRBD2. V was pared by 0 bases and J by 5 bases, with 13 bases of the junction left unmatched. This CDR3 contains 18 residues. Germline V gives CDR1 LGHNA, CDR2 YNFKEQ. DNA for the CDR3: TGTGCCAGCAGCCAAGATATAGGGACTAGCCTCGGTGGGGAGACCCAGTACTTC. It codes for CASSQDIGTSLGGETQYF.

The chain links TRBV7-9 to TRBJ2-1; perhaps TRBD1 as D (5 bases). The CDR3 covers 13 residues. V was clipped by 1 base and J by 8 bases, with 9 bases between them. CDR1 is SEHNR and CDR2 is FQNEAQ in the germline V gene (reference sequence). CDR3 nucleotide sequence: TGTGCCAGCAGCTTAGACAGGCCCGATGAGCAGTTCTTC. Its protein is CASSLDRPDEQFF.

This clonotype came up many times. This chain uses TRBV10-3 with TRBJ2-1; 9 nucleotides match TRBD2. This CDR3 is 14 amino acids long. From germline, CDR1 is ENHRY and CDR2 SYGVKD. V gave up 7 bases and J gave up 6 bases; unmatched junction bases: 7. CDR3 DNA sequence: TGTGCCATCAAGGCGACTAGCGGTCCCAATGAGCAGTTCTTC. Protein sequence: CAIKATSGPNEQFF.